These 21 T cell receptor beta chains originate from one sample sequenced in a study of control samples from healthy donors and cancer patients (TCRdb year 2020). Libraries were constructed by the immunoSEQ multiplex PCR assay. Here the immuneACCESS table is served through TCRdb, limited to in-frame sequences with V and J called. Missing clones are a known gap in these copies; in checked studies unresolved V genes cover under half, and the rest lacks a known reason. This sample comprises about 410,000 clones, over 75% of them detected only once. The biggest ten clones account for around 6.4% of the sample. The material sequenced was PBMCs. These receptors originate from a man aged 35-49 years with head and neck cancer.

The V and J genes are TRBV7-2 and TRBJ2-5; perhaps TRBD2 as D (6 bases). Germline lookup yields CDR1 SGHTA and CDR2 FQGNSA. The CDR3 length is 12 residues. Trimming removed 5 bases at V and 5 bases at J, with 9 bases between. CDR3 nucleotide sequence: TGTGCCAGCAGCCGGGGGACGGAGACCCAGTACTTC. This encodes CASSRGTETQYF. The full variable domain, with the rest looked up from reference TRBV7-2 and TRBJ2-5, is GAGVSQSPSNKVTEKGKDVELRCDPISGHTALYWYRQSLGQGLEFLIYFQGNSAPDKSGLPSDRFSAERTGGSVSTLTIQRTQQEDSAVYLCASSRGTETQYFGPGTRLLVL.

The chain has TRBV20-1 and TRBJ2-7; 9 bases map to TRBD1. Germline CDR1 is DFQATT and CDR2 is SNEGSKA (reference sequence). With 3 bases clipped from V and 7 bases from J, the junction kept 10 bases outside the gene matches. This CDR3 comprises 14 residues. The CDR3 bases are TGCAGTGCTAGTTATCAAACAGGGGGCGGTGAGCAGTACTTC. It is translated as CSASYQTGGGEQYF.

The rearrangement joins TRBV19 to TRBJ1-4; TRBD1 matches 7 bases. The ends lost 5 bases at V and 0 bases at J; junction bases unmatched: 3. This CDR3 contains 15 residues. Germline V gene data show CDR1 as LNHDA and CDR2 as SQIVND (reference sequence). This CDR3 is CASSFGTATNEKLFF. Here the CDR3 DNA reads TGTGCCAGTAGTTTCGGGACAGCAACTAATGAAAAACTGTTTTTT.

The rearrangement joins TRBV11-2 to TRBJ2-3, with no clear D. Germline V gene lookup returns CDR1 SGHAT and CDR2 FQNNGV. Trimming removed 7 bases from V and 4 bases from J, with 6 bases in between. The CDR3 sequence is 11 residues long. CDR3 residues: CASTRADTQYF. In nucleotides, the CDR3 is TGTGCCAGCACCCGGGCAGATACGCAGTATTTT.

J is TRBJ1-5 and V is TRBV5-1, with TRBD1 matching 7 bases. The CDR3 spans 15 residues. Looked up from germline, CDR1 is SGHRS and CDR2 is YFSETQ. Trimming cost V 4 bases and J 0 bases; bases outside gene matches: 4. CDR3 sequence reads: CASSRTGVSNQPQHF. The CDR3 DNA reads TGCGCCAGCAGCCGCACAGGGGTTAGCAATCAGCCCCAGCATTTT. The full variable domain, completed using reference TRBV5-1 and TRBJ1-5, is KAGVTQTPRYLIKTRGQQVTLSCSPISGHRSVSWYQQTPGQGLQFLFEYFSETQRNKGNFPGRFSGRQFSNSRSEMNVSTLELGDSALYLCASSRTGVSNQPQHFGDGTRLSIL.

In DNA, the CDR3 is TGTGCCAGCACCCCGGGAACAGGGCCCAATGAGCAGTTCTTC. Protein sequence: CASTPGTGPNEQFF. The chain joins TRBV9 to TRBJ2-1; tentatively, D is TRBD1 (6 bases). The germline CDR1 and CDR2 sequences are SGDLS and YYNGEE. Trimming shortened V by 6 bases and J by 6 bases, and 16 bases separated the two germline ends. CDR3 length equals 14 residues.

The chain links TRBV7-3 to TRBJ2-1, with 10 bases matching TRBD2. The J segment lost 8 bases and the V segment lost 6 bases, leaving 10 bases of the junction unmatched. From germline, CDR1 is SGHTA and CDR2 FQGTGA. The CDR3 length is 15 residues. The CDR3 DNA follows: TGTGCCAGCAGAAAGAGCGGGAGGGCCGGGGATGAGCAGTTCTTC. Translating it yields CASRKSGRAGDEQFF. Supplemented by reference TRBV7-3 and TRBJ2-1, the full variable domain reads GAGVSQTPSNKVTEKGKYVELRCDPISGHTALYWYRQSLGQGPEFLIYFQGTGAADDSGLPNDRFFAVRPEGSVSTLKIQRTERGDSAVYLCASRKSGRAGDEQFFGPGTRLTVL.

The chain carries TRBV5-1 and TRBJ2-3, with D maybe TRBD2 (6 bases). CDR1 SGHRS and CDR2 YFSETQ come from the germline V gene. The CDR3 consists of 16 residues. With 4 bases removed from V and 0 bases from J, the gap between germline ends came to 15 bases. As DNA, the CDR3 is TGCGCCAGCAGCCTGGGAGGCGCAACCAGCACAGATACGCAGTATTTT. Its protein is CASSLGGATSTDTQYF.

The rearrangement links TRBV7-9 to TRBJ1-2, with 9 bases fitting TRBD1. The CDR3 contains 17 residues. Germline loops: CDR1 SEHNR, CDR2 FQNEAQ (reference sequence). V shed 5 bases, J shed 4 bases, and the junction held 14 bases outside the gene matches. The CDR3 nucleotides read TGTGCCAGCAGCCCGATCTCCTCAACAGGGGGCGCCTATGGCTACACCTTC. Translated, it gives CASSPISSTGGAYGYTF.

The V gene is TRBV27, the J gene TRBJ1-5; the D is unclear. The length of the CDR3 is 13 residues. The germline V and J ends were trimmed by 6 bases and 2 bases, with 8 bases remaining between them. Germline loops: CDR1 MNHEY, CDR2 SMNVEV (reference sequence). The CDR3 region is CASSRERNQPQHF. The CDR3 region has the DNA TGTGCCAGCAGCCGAGAACGCAATCAGCCCCAGCATTTT.

The CDR3: CASSYSMAESGELFF. CDR3 DNA sequence: TGTGCCAGCAGTTACTCGATGGCTGAATCCGGGGAGCTGTTTTTT. This rearrangement joins TRBV6-5 to TRBJ2-2; no firm D call. Germline V CDR1 and CDR2: MNHEY, SVGAGI. V was clipped by 0 bases and J by 6 bases, with 11 bases between them. The CDR3 has 15 amino acids.

This clone was detected once. The gene calls are TRBV7-2 and TRBJ1-1, with 11 bases lining up with TRBD1. Germline V gives CDR1 SGHTA, CDR2 FQGNSA. V shed 5 bases, J shed 0 bases, and the junction held 8 bases outside the gene matches. This CDR3 spans 17 amino acids. CDR3 protein: CASSLQGQGVLNTEAFF. DNA for the CDR3: TGTGCCAGCAGCCTCCAGGGACAGGGGGTCCTGAACACTGAAGCTTTCTTT.

V and J are TRBV7-9 and TRBJ1-1; possible D gene TRBD1, 5 bases. The germline CDR1 and CDR2 sequences are SEHNR and FQNEAQ (reference sequence). V gave up 5 bases and J gave up 0 bases, with 22 bases separating them. The CDR3 has 18 amino acids. The CDR3 DNA sequence: TGTGCCAGCAGCCCTCCTCGGTGGGGGGATGGGGTGAACACTGAAGCTTTCTTT. This codes for CASSPPRWGDGVNTEAFF.

The V and J genes are TRBV29-1 and TRBJ1-4; D is undetermined. Germline-derived CDR1 and CDR2 are SQVTM and ANQGSEA. The CDR3 is made up of 13 amino acids. Trimming pared 5 bases from V and 0 bases from J, leaving 7 bases between. The CDR3 DNA follows: TGCAGCGTTTGGGATGCAACTAATGAAAAACTGTTTTTT. This encodes CSVWDATNEKLFF.

This clone was detected a few times. V and J are TRBV2 and TRBJ1-6; D gene uncertain. Deletions cut 7 bases from V and 6 bases from J, with 10 bases between. This CDR3 region has 13 residues. Germline V CDR1 and CDR2: SNHLY, FYNNEI. The CDR3 protein is CASTPLGNSPLHF. CDR3 nucleotide sequence: TGTGCCAGCACCCCTTTGGGTAATTCACCCCTCCACTTT.

V usage is TRBV7-2 and J usage is TRBJ1-2; D is unclear. In germline, CDR1 is SGHTA, CDR2 FQGNSA. V was pared by 1 base and J by 7 bases, with 7 bases between. The CDR3 is 12 amino acids. The CDR3 DNA reads TGTGCCAGCAGCTTAGAGGCCTCTGGCTACACCTTC. It is translated as CASSLEASGYTF.

The genes are TRBV5-5 and TRBJ2-1, with a weak D call TRBD2 (6 bases). Trimming removed 0 bases from V and 10 bases from J, with 17 bases in between. The CDR3 is made up of 15 amino acids. CDR1 is SGHKS and CDR2 is YYEKEE in the germline V gene (reference sequence). Written as DNA, the CDR3 is TGTGCCAGCAGCTTGGACCGAGGCGGGATCAGGGAGCAGTTCTTC. Protein product: CASSLDRGGIREQFF. The whole variable domain, remainder taken from reference TRBV5-5 and TRBJ2-1, is DAGVTQSPTHLIKTRGQQVTLRCSPISGHKSVSWYQQVLGQGPQFIFQYYEKEERGRGNFPDRFSARQFPNYSSELNVNALLLGDSALYLCASSLDRGGIREQFFGPGTRLTVL.

On this clone itself: Other DNA sequences in this sample translate to the same CDR3. V and J are TRBV30 and TRBJ1-2, with TRBD1 matching 7 bases. The ends lost 0 bases at V and 6 bases at J; junction bases unmatched: 1. The CDR3 runs to 12 residues. Per germline, CDR1 GTSNPN and CDR2 SVGIG (reference sequence). Here the CDR3 reads CAWSVGGNGYTF. CDR3 sequence (DNA): TGTGCCTGGAGTGTAGGGGGCAATGGCTACACCTTC. Full variable domain (rest looked up from reference TRBV30 and TRBJ1-2): SQTIHQWPATLVQPVGSPLSLECTVEGTSNPNLYWYRQAAGRGLQLLFYSVGIGQISSEVPQNLSASRPQDRQFILSSKKLLLSDSGFYLCAWSVGGNGYTFGSGTRLTVV.

The gene calls are TRBV4-3 and TRBJ2-1; the D gene could be TRBD1 or TRBD2 (5 bases each). With 4 bases removed from V and 3 bases from J, the gap between germline ends came to 19 bases. Germline values: CDR1 LGHNA, CDR2 YSLEER. CDR3 size: 17 residues. Here the CDR3 DNA reads TGCGCCAGCAGCCCACGGGTGGGGGTTTCTAACTACAATGAGCAGTTCTTC. This translates into CASSPRVGVSNYNEQFF.

This clone was seen only once. J is TRBJ1-4 and V is TRBV15; 8 positions agree with TRBD1. The V gene's germline CDR1 is LNHNV and CDR2 YYDKDF (reference sequence). The CDR3 length is 14 residues. V lost 4 bases and J lost 10; bases outside the gene matches: 8. The CDR3 region is CATSTDRGGRKLFF. CDR3 coding DNA: TGTGCCACCAGCACTGACAGGGGTGGGCGAAAACTGTTTTTT.

This chain connects TRBV28 to TRBJ2-6, with D unresolved. Germline CDR1 reads MDHEN; CDR2 reads SYDVKM. Trimming took 6 bases from V and 4 from J, leaving 7 bases between them. CDR3 length: 13 residues. The CDR3 sequence: CASRLSGANVLTF. The CDR3 DNA reads TGTGCCAGCAGGCTATCCGGGGCCAACGTCCTGACTTTC.